What follows are 27 T cell receptor beta chains derived from one specimen sequenced in a study of blood T cell repertoires in COVID-19. Profiled with immunoSEQ multiplex PCR; TCRdb holds only in-frame clones, not every one. The sample shows fewer than 400,000 clones, about four fifths of them seen only once. What was sequenced was peripheral blood. All receptors come from a man younger than 40 with active or convalescent COVID-19.

This clone showed up just once. The gene calls are TRBV28 and TRBJ1-5, with a possible D match to TRBD1 (5 bases). The germline V gene has CDR1 MDHEN and CDR2 SYDVKM. Trimming took 10 bases from V and 4 from J, leaving 14 bases between them. The CDR3 runs 13 residues. The CDR3 DNA is TGTGCCACGATGACAGTGGATAATCAGCCCCAGCATTTT. Translating gives CATMTVDNQPQHF. The full variable domain, completed using reference TRBV28 and TRBJ1-5, is DVKVTQSSRYLVKRTGEKVFLECVQDMDHENMFWYRQDPGLGLRLIYFSYDVKMKEKGDIPEGYSVSREKKERFSLILESASTNQTSMYLCATMTVDNQPQHFGDGTRLSIL.

V usage is TRBV19 and J usage is TRBJ2-5; no definite D call. The CDR3 totals 13 residues. V lost 5 bases and J 0 bases, leaving 7 bases between the germline ends. Germline V gene lookup returns CDR1 LNHDA and CDR2 SQIVND (reference sequence). CDR3 nucleotide sequence: TGTGCCAGTAGTCCTCCTAACCAAGAGACCCAGTACTTC. This sequence encodes CASSPPNQETQYF.

The genes are TRBV7-9 and TRBJ2-1; 10 bases are shared with TRBD1. With V trimmed by 5 bases and J by 8 bases, 9 bases remained unmatched. Germline CDR1 reads SEHNR; CDR2 reads FQNEAQ (reference sequence). The CDR3 length is 15 residues. CDR3 coding DNA: TGTGCCAGCAGCCAGGGACAGGGGAGGGTCGATGAGCAGTTCTTC. Translation: CASSQGQGRVDEQFF.

The chain recombines TRBV2 with TRBJ2-7; TRBD2 matches 8 bases. Trimming cost V 6 bases and J 3 bases; bases outside gene matches: 7. This CDR3 has 14 residues. CDR1 and CDR2 (germline): SNHLY, FYNNEI. The DNA for the CDR3 is TGTGCCAGCAGCTCAGGACTAGCAGGCTACGAGCAGTACTTC. This translates into CASSSGLAGYEQYF.

J is TRBJ1-3 and V is TRBV12-3 or TRBV12-4; D is ambiguous. The CDR3 extends over 13 amino acids. The V gene lost 7 bases and the J gene lost 0 bases, with 7 bases spanning the gap. The CDR3 DNA sequence: TGTGCCAGCAAAACCAGCTCTGGAAACACCATATATTTT. This sequence encodes CASKTSSGNTIYF.

The chain uses TRBV6-5 and TRBJ2-3; TRBD2 is a possible D gene (6 bases). V lost 7 bases, J lost 8 bases, and 22 bases lay in between. The CDR3 is 15 amino acids. CDR1 and CDR2 (germline): MNHEY, SVGAGI. The CDR3 region is CASMGRDLRGGTQYF. CDR3 nucleotides: TGTGCCAGCATGGGGCGGGACTTGCGGGGAGGTACGCAGTATTTT.

The genes are TRBV18 and TRBJ1-5, with D tentatively TRBD1 (5 bases). Germline lookup yields CDR1 KGHSH and CDR2 LQKENI. The CDR3 is made up of 14 amino acids. V was pared by 4 bases and J by 4 bases, with 11 bases between. This CDR3 reads CASSQGLQNQPQHF. The CDR3 DNA is TGTGCCAGCTCACAGGGACTGCAGAATCAGCCCCAGCATTTT.

This chain links TRBV1 with TRBJ2-1; the table's D call TRBD2 went unverified against the DNA. TRBV1 has pseudogene status. The CDR3 loop spans 18 amino acids. The CDR3 nucleotides read TGCACCAGCAGCCAAGAAATTCGTCCTAGCGGATGCTACAATGAGCAGTTCTTC. Its translation: CTSSQEIRPSGCYNEQFF.

The chain employs TRBV7-6 and TRBJ2-1, with 7 bases fitting TRBD2. The germline V gene encodes CDR1 SGHVS and CDR2 FNYEAQ. CDR3 length: 16 amino acids. Germline trimming cut 3 bases from V and 3 bases from J; bases unmatched to any gene: 8. The CDR3 sequence: CASSLAPGGGYNEQFF. CDR3 coding DNA: TGTGCCAGCAGCTTGGCCCCTGGCGGGGGCTACAATGAGCAGTTCTTC.

The CDR3 DNA reads as TGTGCCAGCAGTCTCCGGGAGGCCAATGAGCAGTTCTTC. Protein sequence: CASSLREANEQFF. The J gene is TRBJ2-1, the V gene TRBV12-3 or TRBV12-4, with TRBD2 identical over 7 bases. V lost 5 bases and J lost 6; bases outside the gene matches: 4. This CDR3 has 13 residues.

This chain uses TRBV7-3 with TRBJ2-3; TRBD2 matches 7 bases. V dropped 3 bases and J dropped 1; count of bases not matched to a gene: 4. The CDR3 sequence is 15 residues long. Germline V gene sequence: CDR1 SGHTA, CDR2 FQGTGA. CDR3 region: CASSFVAGRTDTQYF. The CDR3 region has the DNA TGTGCCAGCAGCTTCGTAGCGGGTCGCACAGATACGCAGTATTTT.

Details on this clone: This sample includes further DNA sequences coding for the same CDR3. This chain joins TRBV18 and TRBJ1-5; 7 nucleotides align to TRBD1. The CDR3 is 13 residues long. V trimming: 3 bases; J trimming: 4 bases; junction bases outside the gene matches: 0. CDR1 and CDR2 (germline): KGHSH, LQKENI. The CDR3 sequence: CASSPGQNQPQHF. DNA of the CDR3: TGTGCCAGCTCACCGGGACAGAATCAGCCCCAGCATTTT.

V and J are TRBV7-8 and TRBJ1-2; 8 bases line up with TRBD1. CDR3 size: 15 residues. V shed 4 bases, J shed 4 bases, and the junction held 8 bases outside the gene matches. Germline V gene lookup returns CDR1 SGHVS and CDR2 FQNEAQ. Here the CDR3 DNA reads TGTGCCAGCAGCTCATCAGGGGGCGGTAGCTATGGCTACACCTTC. Residues: CASSSSGGGSYGYTF.

This sequence joins TRBV15 and TRBJ2-1; the D gene is possibly TRBD1 (5 bases). Trimming shortened V by 0 bases and J by 3 bases, and 18 bases separated the two germline ends. CDR1 is LNHNV, CDR2 YYDKDF, per germline (reference sequence). The CDR3 spans 18 residues. CDR3 region: CATSRDPPWMTDYNEQFF. CDR3 nucleotides: TGTGCCACCAGCAGAGATCCCCCCTGGATGACAGACTACAATGAGCAGTTCTTC.

The chain recombines TRBV14 with TRBJ1-1; D gene ambiguous. V lost 0 bases, J lost 5 bases, and 7 bases lay in between. The CDR3 spans 13 residues. CDR1 SGHDN and CDR2 FVKESK come from the germline V gene. CDR3 protein: CASSQDPGTEAFF. The DNA for the CDR3 is TGTGCCAGCAGCCAAGATCCCGGGACTGAAGCTTTCTTT. Full variable domain (remainder filled in from reference TRBV14 and TRBJ1-1): EAGVTQFPSHSVIEKGQTVTLRCDPISGHDNLYWYRRVMGKEIKFLLHFVKESKQDESGMPNNRFLAERTGGTYSTLKVQPAELEDSGVYFCASSQDPGTEAFFGQGTRLTVV.

The J gene is TRBJ2-2, the V gene TRBV7-6; 13 bases match TRBD2. The CDR3 is 17 amino acids. J was trimmed by 1 base and V by 5 bases; bases with no gene match: 4. CDR1 is SGHVS and CDR2 is FNYEAQ in the germline V gene. The DNA for the CDR3 is TGTGCCAGCAGCGCCGGACTAGCGGGAGTGAACACCGGGGAGCTGTTTTTT. It encodes CASSAGLAGVNTGELFF.

The chain has TRBV7-9 and TRBJ1-3, with D possibly matching TRBD1 (5 bases). Trimming took off 5 bases at V and 3 bases at J, with 14 bases between the two ends. The CDR3 is made up of 15 amino acids. Germline V gene lookup returns CDR1 SEHNR and CDR2 FQNEAQ (reference sequence). The chain's CDR3 is CASSPDGGSGNTIYF. CDR3 coding DNA: TGTGCCAGCAGCCCAGACGGGGGGAGTGGAAACACCATATATTTT.

The rearrangement links TRBV7-8 to TRBJ2-7; TRBD1 might be the D (5 bases). Between the trimmed V and J ends, which lost 6 bases and 3 bases, there was a span of 15 bases. The CDR3 is made up of 14 amino acids. In germline, CDR1 is SGHVS, CDR2 FQNEAQ. The CDR3 nucleotides read TGTGCCAGCAGTAAAGACAGCTCCAACTACGAGCAGTACTTC. It codes for CASSKDSSNYEQYF.

The V gene is TRBV24-1, the J gene TRBJ1-4; 10 bases map to TRBD1. The germline gives CDR1 KGHDR, CDR2 SFDVKD. The CDR3 runs 15 residues. The trim removed 4 bases at V and 10 bases at J, leaving 8 bases unmatched. CDR3 sequence reads: CATSDTGTGEGKLFF. CDR3 DNA: TGTGCCACCAGTGACACCGGGACAGGGGAAGGAAAACTGTTTTTT.

V and J are TRBV11-3 and TRBJ1-3; D uncertain. Germline CDR1 is SGHNT and CDR2 is YENEEA. Between the trimmed V and J ends, which lost 3 bases and 0 bases, there was a span of 3 bases. This CDR3 has 13 amino acids. This chain's CDR3 is CASSLYSGNTIYF. For the CDR3, the DNA is TGTGCCAGCAGCTTGTACTCTGGAAACACCATATATTTT.

This chain uses TRBV7-9 with TRBJ2-3; 8 nucleotides align to TRBD2. Trimming at V came to 5 bases and at J to 4 bases, leaving 5 bases not matched to a gene. The CDR3 length is 14 residues. The germline V gene has CDR1 SEHNR and CDR2 FQNEAQ (reference sequence). The CDR3 nucleotides are TGTGCCAGCAGCCCCAAGCGGGGGCCAGATACGCAGTATTTT. It is translated as CASSPKRGPDTQYF.

This rearrangement joins TRBV30 to TRBJ1-3; D is ambiguous. Germline CDR1 is GTSNPN and CDR2 is SVGIG (reference sequence). The CDR3 has 14 amino acids. Between the trimmed V and J ends, which lost 8 bases and 3 bases, there was a span of 17 bases. This chain's CDR3 is CALSPGSNGNTIYF. The CDR3 nucleotides are TGTGCCCTTTCTCCCGGGAGCAATGGAAACACCATATATTTT.

The chain has TRBV10-3 and TRBJ2-6; the D is unclear. Trimming removed 2 bases at V and 0 bases at J, with 5 bases between. Germline-derived CDR1 and CDR2 are ENHRY and SYGVKD. The length of the CDR3 is 15 residues. In nucleotides, the CDR3 is TGTGCCATCAGTGAGACGGGCTCTGGGGCCAACGTCCTGACTTTC. Its translation: CAISETGSGANVLTF.

The rearrangement links TRBV5-1 to TRBJ2-1; D not certain. CDR1 is SGHRS, CDR2 YFSETQ, per germline. The CDR3 runs 15 residues. Trimming left V 0 bases short and J 5 bases short, with 12 bases between. The CDR3 DNA reads as TGCGCCAGCAGCTTGGCGTTCTCCCGGGACAATGAGCAGTTCTTC. This translates into CASSLAFSRDNEQFF.

This chain links TRBV27 with TRBJ1-6; 9 bases match TRBD1. Trimming removed 10 bases from V and 9 bases from J; junction bases left unmatched: 4. The CDR3 is made up of 12 amino acids. The germline gives CDR1 MNHEY, CDR2 SMNVEV (reference sequence). The CDR3 DNA follows: TGTGCCACTGGGACAGGGACTTCACCCCTCCACTTT. Residues: CATGTGTSPLHF.

The V call is TRBV29-1, the J call TRBJ2-2, with D unresolved. The CDR3 extends over 15 amino acids. Trimming pared 4 bases from V and 1 base from J, leaving 13 bases between. Germline CDR1 is SQVTM and CDR2 is ANQGSEA. In DNA form, the CDR3 reads TGCAGCGTTGGTTTGGGCTCCGTGAACACCGGGGAGCTGTTTTTT. This gives the protein CSVGLGSVNTGELFF.

The chain uses TRBV6-5 and TRBJ2-1, with D uncertain. V lost 0 bases and J 10 bases, leaving 19 bases between the germline ends. Germline CDR1 MNHEY, CDR2 SVGAGI. This CDR3 is 16 amino acids long. The DNA of the CDR3 is TGTGCCAGCAGTTACTCTGGTTTTGAGAACGCACGGGAGCAGTTCTTC. Translation gives CASSYSGFENAREQFF.